The rows below give T cell receptor beta chains drawn from one sample of a study of cytomegalovirus exposure and HLA in healthy donors. The assay was immunoSEQ multiplex PCR, and TCRdb's table has in-frame clones only and misses some. Among approximately 280,000 clones listed, 70% to 90% were seen once. Material for sequencing was PBMCs. The origin of the receptors is a woman under 30 in good health and CMV-seronegative. Both conserved end residues are part of each CDR3. D genes are given only for firm matches. Clone size is shown for a subset of rows, as once, few, many or a class of expanded clone.

d_call,j_call,clone_size,v_call,cdr3_nt,cdr3_aa
NA,TRBJ1-3,NA,TRBV7-3,TGTGCCAGCAGCTTAGGCGGGGCTGCCACCATATATTTT,CASSLGGAATIYF
NA,TRBJ2-6,NA,TRBV5-1,TGCGCCAGTTCGGAACAGACAAGCTCTGGGGCCAACGTCCTGACTTTC,CASSEQTSSGANVLTF
TRBD1,TRBJ2-7,NA,TRBV4-1,TGCGCCAGCAGCCCCCAGGGGGCATCCTACGAGCAGTACTTC,CASSPQGASYEQYF
TRBD1,TRBJ2-2,NA,TRBV2,TGTGCCAGCAGTGAGGAGACAGGGGGCCTTACCGGGGAGCTGTTTTTT,CASSEETGGLTGELFF
NA,TRBJ2-5,NA,TRBV28,TGTGCCAGCAGTTTATTTGGGCGGGACGATCAAGAGACCCAGTACTTC,CASSLFGRDDQETQYF
TRBD1,TRBJ2-7,NA,TRBV6-6,TGTGCCAGCAGAACGGGACAGGTAGTCCACGAGCAGTACTTC,CASRTGQVVHEQYF
TRBD2,TRBJ2-7,NA,TRBV27,TGTGCCAGCAGCACGGGACTAGCGGACTCCTACGAGCAGTACTTC,CASSTGLADSYEQYF
NA,TRBJ2-7,NA,TRBV27,TGTGCCAGCAGTTTATCGTGGGGGGAGAAACACTACGAGCAGTACTTC,CASSLSWGEKHYEQYF
NA,TRBJ1-5,few,TRBV5-1,TGCGCCAGCAGCTTGGACGCGGGCGATCAGCCCCAGCATTTT,CASSLDAGDQPQHF
TRBD2,TRBJ2-5,NA,TRBV5-1,TGCGCCAGCAGCGCCCCACCTAGCGCGGGAGGTGAAGAGACCCAGTACTTC,CASSAPPSAGGEETQYF
NA,TRBJ1-1,NA,TRBV19,TGTGCCAGTAGGCCCCCCCGGGTGGTTACGAACACTGAAGCTTTCTTT,CASRPPRVVTNTEAFF
NA,TRBJ1-1,NA,TRBV27,TGTGCCAGCAGTTTATTCCGGGATGGGGAAGCTTTCTTT,CASSLFRDGEAFF
TRBD2,TRBJ2-7,NA,TRBV19,TGTGCCAGTAGTATTGGACTAGCGGGCGGCGAGCAGTACTTC,CASSIGLAGGEQYF
TRBD2,TRBJ2-7,few,TRBV7-2,TGTGCCAGCAGCACAACCGGGACTAGCGGGCTACTCTACGAGCAGTACTTC,CASSTTGTSGLLYEQYF
TRBD1,TRBJ1-1,NA,TRBV11-3,TGTGCCAGCAGCTTTGCAGGGGGGACTGAAGCTTTCTTT,CASSFAGGTEAFF
TRBD2,TRBJ2-1,NA,TRBV11-3,TGTGCCAGCAGCTTAGAACCGGGACTAGCGGCCTACAATGAGCAGTTCTTC,CASSLEPGLAAYNEQFF
NA,TRBJ2-7,NA,TRBV9,TGTGCCAGCAGCGTAGATAACGCGGCCGGCGAGCAGTACTTC,CASSVDNAAGEQYF
NA,TRBJ2-5,NA,TRBV19,TGTGCCAGTAGTATCGGGCAGGAGGGGACCCAGTACTTC,CASSIGQEGTQYF
NA,TRBJ1-1,NA,TRBV21-1,TGTGCCAGGCCGGGGTGCACTGAAGCTTTCTTT,CARPGCTEAFF
TRBD2,TRBJ2-2,NA,TRBV7-7,TGTGCCAGCAGCTCCCTAGCGGGAGTGGAAAACACCGGGGAGCTGTTTTTT,CASSSLAGVENTGELFF
TRBD1,TRBJ1-1,few,TRBV19,TGTGCCAGTAGCAGCCGACAGGGGGCAAGGAACACTGAAGCTTTCTTT,CASSSRQGARNTEAFF
NA,TRBJ2-3,NA,TRBV4-2,TGTGCCAGCAGCCAAGAAGAGGGCGGACTCACAGATACGCAGTATTTT,CASSQEEGGLTDTQYF
NA,TRBJ1-1,NA,TRBV28,TGTGCCAGCAGTGGGACACCGAACACTGAAGCTTTCTTT,CASSGTPNTEAFF
NA,TRBJ1-6,NA,TRBV28,TGTGCCAGCAGTCCCCGGGGGAACACATCACCCCTCCACTTT,CASSPRGNTSPLHF
TRBD2,TRBJ2-7,NA,TRBV6-1,TGTGCCAGCAGTGGGACTAGCGGGGTCCAAGGGGAGCAGTACTTC,CASSGTSGVQGEQYF
NA,TRBJ1-5,NA,TRBV28,TGTGCCAGCACCCTCCCGGGGGACCAGCCCCAGCATTTT,CASTLPGDQPQHF
NA,TRBJ1-6,NA,TRBV28,TGTGCCAGCAGTTTCCCATCCGACCGCAGGCACTATAATTCACCCCTCCACTTT,CASSFPSDRRHYNSPLHF